The sequence of this TCR beta chain was determined in a study of Ad26.COV2.S vaccination and SARS-CoV-2 variants. Study-wide context: Ad26.COV2.S was injected intramuscularly once or twice, 56 days apart.

The CDR3 is 15 amino acids. The V and J ends lost 5 bases and 3 bases respectively, with 14 bases between them. Germline CDR1 and CDR2: MNHEY and SVGEGT. Treatment denoted: over 15 received Ad26.COV2.S at low or high dose, single or two shots; about 5 received placebo; per-sample allocation not given. The study sampled participants on day 63 after the first vaccine or placebo injection. Built on an Ad26 vector, the vaccine expressed Wuhan-strain SARS-CoV-2 spike. TCRdb's copy holds only in-frame clones and misses some; the assay was immunoSEQ multiplex PCR. Of hundreds of thousands of clones listed, around 89% are singletons.

J is TRBJ1-3 and V is TRBV6-2 or TRBV6-3, with a tentative D call TRBD1 (5 bases). The TCR comes from a person between 18 and 59 years old who received the Ad26.COV2.S COVID-19 vaccine or a placebo. The sequencing here drew on peripheral blood, taken in a trial of Ad26.COV2.S vaccine versus placebo. The CDR3 region has the DNA TGTGCCAGCAGTAAGAGGGGAGTCGGTGGAAACACCATATATTTT. This translates into CASSKRGVGGNTIYF.